The 27 T cell receptor beta chains below were found in one sample sequenced in a study of chemoradiotherapy in HPV16-positive cancers. Sequenced by immunoSEQ multiplex PCR; TCRdb stores in-frame clones only, minus some. The data show some 10,000 clones, roughly 84% seen once. The source material was blood, sampled from a patient who underwent chemoradiotherapy. The receptors derive from a human donor with HPV-associated anogenital cancer.

The chain has TRBV6-6 and TRBJ2-7, with TRBD2 matching over 8 bases. Trimming cost V 6 bases and J 6 bases; bases outside gene matches: 10. The CDR3 sequence is 14 residues long. Germline-derived CDR1 and CDR2 are MNHNY and SVGAGI (reference sequence). The CDR3 nucleotides are TGTGCCAGCAGGGACCGGGGGGGGTTGATCGAGCAGTACTTC. As protein: CASRDRGGLIEQYF.

V gene TRBV5-1 combines with J gene TRBJ1-4; 9 nucleotides align to TRBD1. The CDR3 covers 15 residues. V shed 4 bases, J shed 7 bases, and the junction held 8 bases outside the gene matches. In germline, CDR1 is SGHRS, CDR2 YFSETQ. DNA of the CDR3: TGCGCCAGCAGCGGGACCGGGACAGGGCCTGAAAAACTGTTTTTT. This sequence encodes CASSGTGTGPEKLFF.

The chain is built from TRBV21-1 and TRBJ1-4. TRBV21-1 counts as a pseudogene. This CDR3 is built from 15 residues. CDR3: CASSTRSTTNEKLFF. CDR3 in DNA: TGTGCCAGCAGCACGAGGAGCACAACTAATGAAAAACTGTTTTTT.

The chain employs TRBV19 and TRBJ1-1; D not resolved. The CDR3 has 14 residues. Between the trimmed V and J ends, which lost 4 bases and 4 bases, there was a span of 13 bases. Germline values: CDR1 LNHDA, CDR2 SQIVND (reference sequence). The CDR3: CASSTTWKGTEAFF. The CDR3 nucleotides read TGTGCCAGTAGTACTACGTGGAAGGGCACTGAAGCTTTCTTT.

In DNA form, the CDR3 reads TGTGCCAGCAGTTCCCCCGGGACCTCTGGAAACACCATATATTTT. It encodes CASSSPGTSGNTIYF. The chain joins TRBV28 to TRBJ1-3; D might be TRBD1 (5 bases). V was cut by 4 bases and J by 0 bases, with 10 bases left in between. This CDR3 has 15 amino acids. From germline, CDR1 is MDHEN and CDR2 SYDVKM. The full variable domain, in which reference TRBV28 and TRBJ1-3 provide the parts outside the CDR3, is DVKVTQSSRYLVKRTGEKVFLECVQDMDHENMFWYRQDPGLGLRLIYFSYDVKMKEKGDIPEGYSVSREKKERFSLILESASTNQTSMYLCASSSPGTSGNTIYFGEGSWLTVV.

This clone was seen only a few times. The V and J genes are TRBV7-2 and TRBJ1-1; D is undetermined. Trimming stripped 5 bases from V and 0 bases from J, with 13 bases between. The CDR3 runs 15 residues. Germline values: CDR1 SGHTA, CDR2 FQGNSA. Here the CDR3 reads CASSPWGVVNTEAFF. The CDR3 DNA sequence: TGTGCCAGCAGCCCGTGGGGAGTGGTGAACACTGAAGCTTTCTTT.

The CDR3 region has the DNA TGTGCCAGTAGTATTGGGTTTTACAACAGGGGGCCCTTTTTGGGCGAGCAGTACTTC. It codes for CASSIGFYNRGPFLGEQYF. The chain has TRBV19 and TRBJ2-7, with 9 bases aligning to TRBD1. V shed 3 bases, J shed 6 bases, and the junction held 21 bases outside the gene matches. The CDR3 has 19 residues. Germline CDR1 LNHDA, CDR2 SQIVND (reference sequence).

This CDR3 reads CASSQDLSDTQYF. The CDR3 nucleotides are TGCGCCAGCAGCCAAGATCTCAGTGATACGCAGTATTTT. This rearrangement joins TRBV4-1 to TRBJ2-3; D uncertain. The CDR3 is 13 residues long. V was shortened by 0 bases and J by 6 bases, with 7 bases between the two germline ends. Germline CDR1 reads MGHRA; CDR2 reads YSYEKL.

This chain joins TRBV10-1 and TRBJ2-1, with 8 bases that match TRBD1. The CDR3 extends over 16 amino acids. Germline CDR1 is WNHNN and CDR2 is SYGVQD (reference sequence). V lost 5 bases and J lost 7; bases outside the gene matches: 13. In DNA, the CDR3 is TGCGCCAGCAGTTCTCATACCACACGGACAGGGAATGAGCAGTTCTTC. It codes for CASSSHTTRTGNEQFF.

J is TRBJ1-1 and V is TRBV5-1, with 7 bases matching TRBD1. J gave up 0 bases and V 4 bases, and 3 bases lay outside the gene matches. In germline, CDR1 is SGHRS, CDR2 YFSETQ. The CDR3 has 14 amino acids. CDR3 DNA: TGCGCCAGCAGCGGGGGACAGATGAACACTGAAGCTTTCTTT. It yields the protein CASSGGQMNTEAFF.

The chain has TRBV7-9 and TRBJ1-5; a weak D match, TRBD1 (6 bases). The CDR3 is made up of 15 amino acids. Deletions cut 1 base from V and 7 bases from J, with 14 bases between. Per the germline V gene, CDR1 is SEHNR and CDR2 is FQNEAQ (reference sequence). The CDR3 DNA reads as TGTGCCAGCAGCTTAGGCGATACAGGGACCCAGCCCCAGCATTTT. Translating gives CASSLGDTGTQPQHF.

V gene TRBV27 combines with J gene TRBJ1-6; 9 nucleotides line up with TRBD1. Losses at the gene ends were 6 bases for V and 10 bases for J; bases not matched to a gene: 4. Germline V gene lookup returns CDR1 MNHEY and CDR2 SMNVEV (reference sequence). This CDR3 comprises 13 residues. Here the CDR3 DNA reads TGTGCCAGCAGCCATGGACAGGGGTCACCCCTCCACTTT. It translates to CASSHGQGSPLHF.

CDR3 DNA: TGCGCCAGCAGCGACCACACTGAAGCTTTCTTT. Amino acids: CASSDHTEAFF. The chain couples TRBV5-1 to TRBJ1-1, with D uncertain. There are 11 residues in the CDR3. Trimming removed 4 bases from V and 3 bases from J, with 4 bases in between. Germline CDR1 and CDR2: SGHRS and YFSETQ. Supplemented by reference TRBV5-1 and TRBJ1-1, the full variable domain reads KAGVTQTPRYLIKTRGQQVTLSCSPISGHRSVSWYQQTPGQGLQFLFEYFSETQRNKGNFPGRFSGRQFSNSRSEMNVSTLELGDSALYLCASSDHTEAFFGQGTRLTVV.

The J gene is TRBJ1-2, the V gene TRBV10-3, with unresolved D. Germline CDR1 ENHRY, CDR2 SYGVKD. Trimming pared 4 bases from V and 5 bases from J, leaving 5 bases between. The CDR3 runs 11 residues. Here the CDR3 reads CAISAEYGYTF. Written as DNA, the CDR3 is TGTGCCATCAGTGCTGAGTATGGCTACACCTTC.

This sequence joins TRBV7-2 and TRBJ1-1; no clear D. Per germline, CDR1 SGHTA and CDR2 FQGNSA. Trimming removed 5 bases at V and 1 base at J, with 14 bases between. The length of the CDR3 is 15 residues. The CDR3 reads CASSPRLGTNTEAFF. The CDR3, as DNA: TGTGCCAGCAGCCCGCGACTCGGAACGAACACTGAAGCTTTCTTT.

The rearrangement joins TRBV7-2 to TRBJ1-1; 10 nucleotides align to TRBD1. Losses at the gene ends were 4 bases for V and 4 bases for J; bases not matched to a gene: 6. The CDR3 covers 15 residues. CDR1 and CDR2 from the germline V gene are SGHTA and FQGNSA. This CDR3 reads CASSSRTGGSTEAFF. CDR3 nucleotide sequence: TGTGCCAGCAGCTCGCGGACAGGGGGTTCCACTGAAGCTTTCTTT.

Only a few counts were recorded for this clone. The chain employs TRBV9 and TRBJ1-1; no clear D gene. The CDR3 has 13 amino acids. V lost 1 base and J lost 5, with 9 bases in between. Germline CDR1 and CDR2: SGDLS and YYNGEE. The CDR3 DNA sequence: TGTGCCAGCAGCGTAAATCATGGGACTGAAGCTTTCTTT. It codes for CASSVNHGTEAFF.

V usage is TRBV7-2 and J usage is TRBJ1-2, with D tentatively TRBD1 (5 bases). The CDR3 has 14 residues. Germline CDR1 is SGHTA and CDR2 is FQGNSA. The V end was cut by 5 bases, the J end by 8 bases, with 18 bases between. This CDR3 reads CASSTLWGGEGYTF. The CDR3 DNA is TGTGCCAGCAGCACCCTATGGGGAGGGGAAGGCTACACCTTC.

The genes are TRBV7-8 and TRBJ1-5, with 7 bases identical to TRBD1. In germline, CDR1 is SGHVS, CDR2 FQNEAQ. V trimming: 1 base; J trimming: 6 bases; junction bases outside the gene matches: 6. The CDR3 contains 15 residues. The CDR3 loop is CASSLGRQGRQPQHF. Written as DNA, the CDR3 is TGTGCCAGCAGCTTAGGTCGACAGGGACGTCAGCCCCAGCATTTT.

The rearrangement links TRBV9 to TRBJ1-1; no reliable D call. Per the germline V gene, CDR1 is SGDLS and CDR2 is YYNGEE. The length of the CDR3 is 13 residues. The V end lost 0 bases, the J end lost 1 base, and 4 bases lay between the germline ends. The CDR3 sequence is CASSVAGNTEAFF. For the CDR3, the DNA is TGTGCCAGCAGCGTAGCGGGGAACACTGAAGCTTTCTTT. The variable domain in full, completed from reference TRBV9 and TRBJ1-1, reads DSGVTQTPKHLITATGQRVTLRCSPRSGDLSVYWYQQSLDQGLQFLIQYYNGEERAKGNILERFSAQQFPDLHSELNLSSLELGDSALYFCASSVAGNTEAFFGQGTRLTVV.

The chain recombines TRBV5-5 with TRBJ2-2, with TRBD1 matching over 9 bases. The V gene end was trimmed by 4 bases and the J gene end by 5 bases; junction bases not matched to a gene: 6. CDR3 size: 15 residues. Germline CDR1 and CDR2: SGHKS and YYEKEE (reference sequence). The chain's CDR3 is CASSPRDRVTGELFF. CDR3 sequence (DNA): TGTGCCAGCAGCCCCAGGGACAGGGTTACCGGGGAGCTGTTTTTT.

The V call is TRBV6-1, the J call TRBJ2-3; possibly TRBD2 for D (5 bases). Germline CDR1 reads MNHNS; CDR2 reads SASEGT. Trimming stripped 3 bases from V and 5 bases from J, with 24 bases between. The CDR3 is 18 amino acids. CDR3 region: CASSDNWEILPGIDTQYF. CDR3 in DNA: TGTGCCAGCAGTGATAATTGGGAGATACTCCCCGGGATAGATACGCAGTATTTT.

The chain uses TRBV7-2 and TRBJ1-2; D gene unclear. This CDR3 comprises 16 residues. Trimming pared 1 base from V and 1 base from J, leaving 13 bases between. Germline loops: CDR1 SGHTA, CDR2 FQGNSA. This chain's CDR3 is CASSLVVGTDNYGYTF. As DNA, the CDR3 is TGTGCCAGCAGCTTAGTTGTGGGTACGGATAACTATGGCTACACCTTC.

This chain connects TRBV7-6 to TRBJ2-3; D is unresolved. This CDR3 has 13 residues. CDR1 is SGHVS, CDR2 FNYEAQ, per germline. Trimming left V 1 base short and J 5 bases short, with 7 bases between. CDR3 DNA: TGTGCCAGCAGCTTAGTGGTTGGAGATACGCAGTATTTT. The encoded protein is CASSLVVGDTQYF. The full variable domain, completed using reference TRBV7-6 and TRBJ2-3, is GAGVSQSPRYKVTKRGQDVALRCDPISGHVSLYWYRQALGQGPEFLTYFNYEAQQDKSGLPNDRFSAERPEGSISTLTIQRTEQRDSAMYRCASSLVVGDTQYFGPGTRLTVL.

The chain carries TRBV7-2 and TRBJ2-3, with D possibly matching TRBD2 (5 bases). There are 16 residues in the CDR3. V dropped 1 base and J dropped 5 bases, with 16 bases sitting between them. Germline V CDR1 and CDR2: SGHTA, FQGNSA. CDR3 sequence (DNA): TGTGCCAGCAGCTTAGGAGTTCGCAAGGAGGTAGATACGCAGTATTTT. It codes for CASSLGVRKEVDTQYF.

The rearrangement uses TRBV7-8 and TRBJ2-1; 8 bases are shared with TRBD1. The CDR3 covers 14 residues. Germline CDR1 and CDR2: SGHVS and FQNEAQ. With 1 base clipped from V and 4 bases from J, the junction kept 0 bases outside the gene matches. This chain's CDR3 is CASSLGDRYNEQFF. The CDR3 DNA follows: TGTGCCAGCAGCTTAGGGGACAGGTACAATGAGCAGTTCTTC.

This chain links TRBV11-2 with TRBJ1-1; no clear D. Germline CDR1 and CDR2: SGHAT and FQNNGV. V was shortened by 4 bases and J by 4 bases, with 13 bases between the two germline ends. The CDR3 length is 14 residues. The CDR3 sequence is CASSSTGRGTEAFF. The CDR3 nucleotides read TGTGCCAGCAGCTCCACCGGCCGTGGCACTGAAGCTTTCTTT.